The clone carrying this TCR beta chain was picked up a small number of times. Its cognate antigen is unknown. Each CDR3 protein gets one entry after TCRdb re-called the RACE reads with MiXCR. The sample has more than 250,000 distinct CDR3 sequences, about 9% seen once. The data belong to a study of human T cells and chemical hapten exposure. Study context: Patients got weekly scalp diphenylcyclopropenone doses over the approximately 25-week study. The patients, most of them female, presented with alopecia areata, totalis or universalis.

Described time point: pre-sensitization, week 0. Noted treatment: therapeutic diphenylcyclopropenone sensitization with weekly scalp DPC. The template was total RNA from unfractionated whole blood. Whole-study results and caveats: Alopecia in the donors means their immune response may deviate from healthy people's.

The source of this sequence is a middle-aged woman with alopecia areata. Some clones in this sample may be carry-over from other donors' samples. Here the sequenced sample was whole blood, taken in connection with sensitization to the hapten diphenylcyclopropenone (DPC).

The CDR3 sequence is CASSQDGPYGYTF. CDR3 DNA sequence: TGTGCCAGCAGCCAGGACGGACCTTATGGCTACACCTTC. The chain combines TRBV28 with TRBJ1-2; D is uncertain. The V end was cut by 6 bases, the J end by 5 bases, with 13 bases between. Germline-derived CDR1 and CDR2 are MDHEN and SYDVKM. The CDR3 sequence is 13 residues long.